Detailed here is one TCR beta chain. Original handling: Amplification with reference gene primers provided the estimates of nucleated cell counts. Using immunoSEQ multiplex PCR, the repertoire was profiled, and TCRdb retains in-frame clones only, with some absent. Clone size and V and J calls were adopted from that table, with D and trimming inferred from the DNA. The sample shows 65,000 to 95,000 clones, nearly 90% of them seen only once. The CDR3 contains 16 residues. Looked up from germline, CDR1 is SGHNT and CDR2 is YYREEE (reference sequence). Between the trimmed V and J ends, which lost 2 bases and 1 base, there was a span of 10 bases. The sample comes from a study of blood T cell repertoires in COVID-19. Study as a whole: Italy, Spain and the United States were the sources of the convalescent and acute COVID-19 samples. The cDNA or gDNA used as material had been derived from T cells, B-cell-depleted T cells, or PBMCs.

Sequenced input: peripheral blood. The chain is built from TRBV5-4 and TRBJ1-6; D not certain. This TCR was sampled from a man aged 70-80 years with active or convalescent COVID-19. This chain's CDR3 is CASSFAGLSYNSPLHF. The CDR3, as DNA: TGTGCCAGCAGCTTCGCAGGTCTGTCCTATAATTCACCCCTCCACTTT.